The text below deals with one TCR beta chain. Its antigen is not identified. The CDR3 length is 15 residues. Germline V gene data show CDR1 as MNHEY and CDR2 as SVGAGI. After removal of 5 bases from V and 1 base from J, the junction contained 7 bases not matched to a gene. CD4+ T cells from unexposed donors were obtained before the COVID-19 pandemic (2011-2018). CD4+ T cells were isolated from the cells after more than nine days of culture. Unexposed-donor CD4+ T cells were probed with SARS-CoV-2 S/N and four cold-coronavirus spikes, cells permitting. These data come from a study of CD4 T cells in relation to SARS-CoV-2 and coronaviruses. Across the whole study: After roughly 11 days of antigen culture, PBMC TCR beta CDR3s were sequenced. Controls used an HIV-1 Nef peptide pool or no peptide. Whole-study results and caveats: In about 65% of donors, memory CD4+ clonotypes crossrecognized SARS-CoV-2 and at least one common cold coronavirus spike.

Some clones are missing from TCRdb's copy, which holds only in-frame ones; the method was immunoSEQ multiplex PCR. In the table there are 25,000 to 35,000 clones, more than 75% of which are singletons. This clonotype originated in a human donor in good health. Sample: CD4+ T cells from PBMCs, cultured in vitro. This sequence joins TRBV6-5 and TRBJ1-1; 7 bases line up with TRBD1. CDR3: CASSLQGGRNTEAFF. The CDR3 DNA reads TGTGCCAGCAGTCTCCAGGGGGGGCGGAACACTGAAGCTTTCTTT.